Below are 21 T cell receptor beta chains sequenced from a single sample in a study of T cells in Graves' hyperthyroidism and ophthalmopathy. What was amplified from RNA transcripts were TCR beta CDR3 regions. TCR CDR3 underwent first-round RT-PCR with the HTBI primer set. Each CDR3 protein gets one entry after TCRdb re-called the multiplex PCR reads with MiXCR. The table has over 700,000 distinct CDR3 sequences, around 20% seen once; the top ten hold approximately 16%. What was sequenced was blood. The receptor set was obtained from a woman between 50 and 59 years old with Graves' hyperthyroidism that later progressed to Graves' ophthalmopathy.

This clonotype was counted at least ten times. This chain joins TRBV27 and TRBJ1-2, with 9 bases identical to TRBD1. The CDR3 is 15 residues long. V lost 0 bases, J lost 3 bases, and 2 bases stayed unmatched. CDR1 is MNHEY and CDR2 is SMNVEV in the germline V gene (reference sequence). CDR3 amino acids: CASSLSTGGDYGYTF. CDR3 bases: TGTGCCAGCAGTTTATCTACAGGGGGCGACTATGGCTACACCTTC.

This clonotype was picked up many times. This chain uses TRBV3-1 with TRBJ1-5; maybe TRBD1 (5 bases). The germline gives CDR1 LGHDT, CDR2 YNNKEL (reference sequence). Trimming took off 4 bases at V and 6 bases at J, with 16 bases between the two ends. The CDR3 sequence is 15 residues long. CDR3 sequence: CASSPVRAPGQPQHF. The CDR3 nucleotides are TGTGCCAGCAGCCCCGTCAGGGCCCCTGGTCAGCCCCAGCATTTT.

This clonotype was seen a few times. The chain employs TRBV9 and TRBJ1-1; D gene ambiguous. Germline CDR1 reads SGDLS; CDR2 reads YYNGEE. Trimming shortened V by 6 bases and J by 1 base, and 13 bases separated the two germline ends. This CDR3 comprises 14 residues. The CDR3 sequence: CASTAPPGNTEAFF. In DNA form, the CDR3 reads TGTGCCAGCACCGCCCCCCCGGGGAACACTGAAGCTTTCTTT.

This clonotype was seen at least ten times. J is TRBJ1-1 and V is TRBV5-1, with D uncertain. The V gene lost 1 base and the J gene lost 6 bases, with 7 bases spanning the gap. Germline V CDR1 and CDR2: SGHRS, YFSETQ. This CDR3 is built from 12 residues. The CDR3, as DNA: TGCGCCAGCAGCTTGTTAGGGCCTGAAGCTTTCTTT. This gives the protein CASSLLGPEAFF.

There are a few counts of this clonotype. The chain joins TRBV3-1 to TRBJ2-2, with 13 bases fitting TRBD2. Unmatched junction bases numbered 11, after V lost 4 bases and J lost 9 bases. This CDR3 is 17 amino acids long. The germline V gene has CDR1 LGHDT and CDR2 YNNKEL (reference sequence). CDR3 residues: CASSPGTSGACYRELFF. In DNA, the CDR3 is TGTGCCAGCAGCCCCGGGACTAGCGGGGCCTGTTATAGGGAGCTGTTTTTT.

This clonotype was seen a handful of times. CDR3 coding DNA: TGTGCCACCCAGGGGGCTTGGGGTTCACCCCTCCACTTT. Its translation is CATQGAWGSPLHF. The chain employs TRBV7-6 and TRBJ1-6; 8 nucleotides match TRBD1. Trimming cost V 10 bases and J 9 bases; bases outside gene matches: 8. The germline CDR1 and CDR2 sequences are SGHVS and FNYEAQ. This CDR3 has 13 amino acids.

In its sample, this clonotype was seen many times. The J gene is TRBJ2-7, the V gene TRBV30; 7 bases align to TRBD2. With 2 bases clipped from V and 10 bases from J, the junction kept 17 bases outside the gene matches. The germline V gene encodes CDR1 GTSNPN and CDR2 SVGIG (reference sequence). The CDR3 contains 15 residues. The CDR3 sequence is CAWSRLGLEAREQYF. The CDR3 nucleotides are TGTGCCTGGAGTCGGCTCGGACTAGAGGCTCGGGAACAGTACTTC.

This clonotype was counted a single time. The CDR3 bases are TGTGCCAGCAGCCCGGGACTAGCGGGGGGGCTGGAGACCCAGTACTTC. The encoded protein is CASSPGLAGGLETQYF. The chain combines TRBV3-1 with TRBJ2-5, with 16 positions matching TRBD2. The germline V gene has CDR1 LGHDT and CDR2 YNNKEL (reference sequence). The CDR3 has 16 amino acids. The trim removed 4 bases at V and 5 bases at J, leaving 4 bases unmatched.

Many counts were recorded for this clonotype. The V and J genes are TRBV3-1 and TRBJ2-5; D call uncertain. The ends were cut back, 2 bases at V and 2 bases at J, with 9 bases in the middle. Per germline, CDR1 LGHDT and CDR2 YNNKEL (reference sequence). The CDR3 has 14 amino acids. CDR3 DNA: TGTGCCAGCAGCCAATGGACCGAACAAGAGACCCAGTACTTC. Its protein is CASSQWTEQETQYF.

This clonotype was detected only a few times. CDR3 DNA: TGCAGCGTTGAGAAGGGTCCCTACGAGCAGTACTTC. Encoded protein: CSVEKGPYEQYF. This sequence joins TRBV29-1 and TRBJ2-7, with D unresolved. V was shortened by 3 bases and J by 2 bases, with 8 bases between the two germline ends. This CDR3 has 12 amino acids. CDR1 SQVTM and CDR2 ANQGSEA come from the germline V gene.

The chain joins TRBV5-1 to TRBJ1-5; the match to TRBD1 covers 8 bases. V was clipped by 3 bases and J by 6 bases; unmatched bases: 5. The CDR3 loop spans 14 amino acids. Germline CDR1 reads SGHRS; CDR2 reads YFSETQ. CDR3 sequence: CASSSTGGTQPQHF. DNA of the CDR3: TGCGCCAGCAGCTCTACAGGGGGGACTCAGCCCCAGCATTTT.

The gene calls are TRBV12-3 or TRBV12-4 and TRBJ2-5; D is possibly TRBD2 (5 bases). Trimming shortened V by 3 bases and J by 5 bases, and 10 bases separated the two germline ends. The CDR3 extends over 13 amino acids. This chain's CDR3 is CASSFGMRETQYF. DNA of the CDR3: TGTGCCAGCAGTTTCGGGATGCGGGAGACCCAGTACTTC.

J is TRBJ1-5 and V is TRBV2, with D tentatively TRBD1 (5 bases). Trimming took 3 bases from V and 5 from J, leaving 14 bases between them. The CDR3 runs to 15 residues. Germline V gives CDR1 SNHLY, CDR2 FYNNEI. CDR3 nucleotides: TGTGCCAGCAGTGATCACCGGGACGGTTATCAGCCCCAGCATTTT. Translating gives CASSDHRDGYQPQHF. Supplemented by reference TRBV2 and TRBJ1-5, the full variable domain reads EPEVTQTPSHQVTQMGQEVILRCVPISNHLYFYWYRQILGQKVEFLVSFYNNEISEKSEIFDDQFSVERPDGSNFTLKIRSTKLEDSAMYFCASSDHRDGYQPQHFGDGTRLSIL.

In this sample, this clonotype turned up many times. The rearrangement links TRBV27 to TRBJ1-4; the D gene is possibly TRBD1 (6 bases). The CDR3 runs to 13 residues. Germline CDR1 is MNHEY and CDR2 is SMNVEV (reference sequence). The V end lost 4 bases, the J end lost 7 bases, and 10 bases lay between the germline ends. The CDR3 nucleotides read TGTGCCAGCAGTTCCCGACAGGCTGAAAAACTGTTTTTT. Translation gives CASSSRQAEKLFF. Drawing the rest from reference TRBV27 and TRBJ1-4, the complete variable domain is EAQVTQNPRYLITVTGKKLTVTCSQNMNHEYMSWYRQDPGLGLRQIYYSMNVEVTDKGDVPEGYKVSRKEKRNFPLILESPSPNQTSLYFCASSSRQAEKLFFGSGTQLSVL.

This clonotype was seen a few times. The chain employs TRBV9 and TRBJ2-3; D perhaps matches TRBD1 (5 bases). V was shortened by 4 bases and J by 0 bases, with 24 bases between the two germline ends. Germline values: CDR1 SGDLS, CDR2 YYNGEE. The CDR3 length is 19 residues. The CDR3: CASSPHHRRELGSTDTQYF. CDR3 bases: TGTGCCAGCAGCCCCCACCACAGGAGAGAGTTAGGTAGCACAGATACGCAGTATTTT. Full variable domain (rest looked up from reference TRBV9 and TRBJ2-3): DSGVTQTPKHLITATGQRVTLRCSPRSGDLSVYWYQQSLDQGLQFLIQYYNGEERAKGNILERFSAQQFPDLHSELNLSSLELGDSALYFCASSPHHRRELGSTDTQYFGPGTRLTVL.

This clonotype has at least ten counts. The genes are TRBV6-1 and TRBJ2-4; the D is unclear. Germline V gives CDR1 MNHNS, CDR2 SASEGT. CDR3 length equals 11 residues. Trimming took 4 bases from V and 6 from J, leaving 4 bases between them. CDR3 DNA: TGTGCCAGCAGTGGACTAAACATTCAGTACTTC. As protein: CASSGLNIQYF.

A few counts support this clonotype. This chain joins TRBV9 and TRBJ1-1; 7 bases agree with TRBD1. The CDR3 length is 13 residues. Germline CDR1 and CDR2: SGDLS and YYNGEE. Germline trimming cut 0 bases from V and 9 bases from J; bases unmatched to any gene: 5. The CDR3 here is CASSVDPGGKAFF. DNA of the CDR3: TGTGCCAGCAGCGTAGATCCAGGGGGTAAAGCTTTCTTT.

This clonotype turned up a few times. The chain couples TRBV10-3 to TRBJ2-1; TRBD2 matches 10 bases. The CDR3 length is 13 residues. Per the germline V gene, CDR1 is ENHRY and CDR2 is SYGVKD. V shed 7 bases, J shed 7 bases, and the junction held 4 bases outside the gene matches. CDR3 DNA: TGTGCCATCACAGCGGGGGGGCAGAATGAGCAGTTCTTC. It is translated as CAITAGGQNEQFF.

The chain employs TRBV27 and TRBJ2-2; a possible D gene is TRBD2 (5 bases). CDR3 length: 15 residues. V was clipped by 7 bases and J by 13 bases, with 25 bases between them. Germline CDR1 reads MNHEY; CDR2 reads SMNVEV (reference sequence). CDR3 loop: CASTLGPIREPRLFF. Here the CDR3 DNA reads TGTGCCAGCACTCTCGGACCCATTCGGGAACCAAGGCTGTTTTTT.

In its sample, this clonotype was seen many times. The rearrangement uses TRBV15 and TRBJ2-1; a weak D match, TRBD1 (6 bases). This CDR3 spans 16 amino acids. Germline CDR1 LNHNV, CDR2 YYDKDF (reference sequence). V was pared by 1 base and J by 6 bases, with 16 bases between. The CDR3 DNA follows: TGTGCCACCAGCAGAGCCCGGGACAACATCGGCAATGAGCAGTTCTTC. Encoded protein: CATSRARDNIGNEQFF.

This clonotype was detected ten times or more. The chain uses TRBV12-3 or TRBV12-4 and TRBJ2-1; 7 bases map to TRBD1. J was trimmed by 1 base and V by 2 bases; bases with no gene match: 11. This CDR3 has 18 amino acids. The chain's CDR3 is CASSLKGAHGPSYNEQFF. The CDR3, as DNA: TGTGCCAGCAGTTTAAAGGGGGCACACGGCCCATCCTACAATGAGCAGTTCTTC.